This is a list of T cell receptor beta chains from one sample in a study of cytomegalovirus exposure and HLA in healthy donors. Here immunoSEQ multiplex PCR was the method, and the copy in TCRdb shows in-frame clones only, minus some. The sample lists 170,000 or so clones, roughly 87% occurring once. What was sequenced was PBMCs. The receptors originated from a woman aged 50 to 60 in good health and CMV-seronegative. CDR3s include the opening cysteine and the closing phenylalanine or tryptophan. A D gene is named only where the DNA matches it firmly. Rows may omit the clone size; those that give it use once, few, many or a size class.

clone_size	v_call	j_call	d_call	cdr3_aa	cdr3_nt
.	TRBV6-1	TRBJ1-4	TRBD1	CASQGTAYNEKLFF	TGTGCCTCACAGGGGACAGCTTATAATGAAAAACTGTTTTTT
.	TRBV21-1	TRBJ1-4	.	CASSPGARGSGEKLFF	TGTGCCAGCAGCCCCGGGGCCCGCGGGAGCGGTGAAAAACTGTTTTTT
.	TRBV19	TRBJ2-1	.	CASSVRRSNEQFF	TGTGCCAGTAGTGTCCGAAGGAGCAATGAGCAGTTCTTC
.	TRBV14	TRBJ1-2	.	CASSQDPTANYGYTF	TGTGCCAGCAGCCAAGATCCGACAGCTAACTATGGCTACACCTTC
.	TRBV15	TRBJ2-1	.	CATSREQHGDRRILNYNEQFF	TGTGCCACCAGCAGAGAGCAGCACGGAGACAGACGAATTTTAAATTACAATGAGCAGTTCTTC
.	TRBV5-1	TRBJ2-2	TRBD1	CASRDTDRGFSGELFF	TGCGCCAGCAGAGATACGGACAGGGGGTTTTCCGGGGAGCTGTTTTTT
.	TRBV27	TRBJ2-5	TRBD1	CASSSWPGQGGETQYF	TGTGCCAGCAGTTCCTGGCCGGGACAGGGTGGAGAGACCCAGTACTTC
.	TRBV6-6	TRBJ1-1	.	CASSYPNRETEAFF	TGTGCCAGCAGTTACCCAAACAGGGAAACTGAAGCTTTCTTT
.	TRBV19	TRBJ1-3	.	CASSPRNSGNTIYF	TGTGCCAGTAGTCCGCGGAACTCTGGAAACACCATATATTTT
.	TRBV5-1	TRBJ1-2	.	CASSLESRGGVGYTF	TGCGCCAGCAGCTTGGAATCCCGGGGGGGAGTCGGCTACACCTTC
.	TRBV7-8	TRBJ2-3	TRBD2	CASRTRTSNTDTQYF	TGTGCCAGCAGGACTCGGACTAGCAACACAGATACGCAGTATTTT
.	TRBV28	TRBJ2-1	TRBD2	CASSFGGRYGNEQFF	TGTGCCAGCAGTTTTGGCGGGAGGTATGGCAATGAGCAGTTCTTC
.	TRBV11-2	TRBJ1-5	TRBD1	CASSPGTGVINQPQHF	TGTGCCAGCAGTCCAGGGACAGGGGTGATCAATCAGCCCCAGCATTTT
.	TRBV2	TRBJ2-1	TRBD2	CCASGRGAYNEQFF	TGCTGCGCGTCCGGGAGGGGAGCCTACAATGAGCAGTTCTTC
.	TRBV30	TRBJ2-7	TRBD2	CAWSKGWTSGRDEQYF	TGTGCCTGGAGCAAGGGATGGACTAGCGGGAGGGACGAGCAGTACTTC
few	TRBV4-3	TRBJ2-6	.	CASSQYTGYQSGANVLTF	TGCGCCAGCAGCCAATACACAGGGTATCAGTCTGGGGCCAACGTCCTGACTTTC
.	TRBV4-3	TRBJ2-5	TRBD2	CASSQDLLAGRRGETQYF	TGCGCCAGCAGCCAAGATCTCCTAGCGGGGCGGCGGGGAGAGACCCAGTACTTC
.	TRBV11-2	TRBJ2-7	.	CASSLGRGLGYF	TGTGCCAGCAGCTTAGGCCGCGGGTTGGGGTACTTC
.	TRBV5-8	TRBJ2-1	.	CASSFVKALISYNEQFF	TGTGCCAGCAGCTTCGTCAAAGCCCTGATCTCCTACAATGAGCAGTTCTTC
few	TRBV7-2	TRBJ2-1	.	CASSFWSSSYNEQFF	TGTGCCAGCAGCTTTTGGTCGAGCTCCTACAATGAGCAGTTCTTC
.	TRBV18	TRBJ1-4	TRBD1	CASSRQGTNEKLFF	TGTGCCAGCTCACGACAGGGGACTAATGAAAAACTGTTTTTT
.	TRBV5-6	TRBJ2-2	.	CASSFRGGSTGELFF	TGTGCCAGCAGCTTTCGGGGTGGGAGCACCGGGGAGCTGTTTTTT
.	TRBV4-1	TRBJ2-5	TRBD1	CASSHSGTGQEETQYF	TGCGCCAGCAGCCATTCCGGGACAGGGCAGGAAGAGACCCAGTACTTC
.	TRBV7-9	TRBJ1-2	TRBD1	CASSLRRQGADYGYTF	TGTGCCAGCAGCTTAAGGCGGCAGGGGGCGGATTATGGCTACACCTTC
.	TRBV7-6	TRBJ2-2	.	CASSIVSSGELFF	TGTGCCAGCAGCATCGTGTCCTCCGGGGAGCTGTTTTTT
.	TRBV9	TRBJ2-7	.	CASSAELSDSDEQYF	TGTGCCAGCAGCGCCGAGCTTTCTGATAGCGACGAGCAGTACTTC
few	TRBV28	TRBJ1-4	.	CASSPPDSPNEKLFF	TGTGCCAGCAGCCCCCCAGACAGTCCCAATGAAAAACTGTTTTTT
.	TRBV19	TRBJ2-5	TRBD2	CASSISASGFGETQYF	TGTGCCAGTAGTATATCGGCTAGCGGCTTTGGAGAGACCCAGTACTTC
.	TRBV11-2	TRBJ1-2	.	CASSENVQGSGYTF	TGTGCCAGCAGCGAAAATGTCCAGGGGAGTGGCTACACCTTC
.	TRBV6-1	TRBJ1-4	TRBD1	CASSEETGVKLFF	TGTGCCAGCAGCGAAGAGACAGGGGTTAAGTTGTTTTTT
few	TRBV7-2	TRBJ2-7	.	CASSPLYEQYF	TGTGCCAGCAGCCCCCTTTACGAGCAGTACTTC
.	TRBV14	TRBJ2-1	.	CASSHLTASWIYNEQFF	TGTGCCAGCAGCCATCTCACAGCTAGCTGGATCTACAATGAGCAGTTCTTC
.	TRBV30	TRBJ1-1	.	CAWSANKNTEAFF	TGTGCCTGGAGTGCGAACAAGAACACTGAAGCTTTCTTT
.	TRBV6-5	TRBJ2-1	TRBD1	CASSLQPQGAYNEQFF	TGTGCCAGCAGTTTACAACCACAGGGGGCTTACAATGAGCAGTTCTTC
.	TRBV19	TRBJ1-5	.	CASSRVAPGNQPQHF	TGTGCCAGTAGTAGGGTGGCCCCGGGGAATCAGCCCCAGCATTTT
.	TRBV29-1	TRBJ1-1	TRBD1	CSVTAGGWWAFF	TGCAGCGTTACTGCAGGGGGCTGGTGGGCTTTCTTT
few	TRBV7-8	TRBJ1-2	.	CASSLVQGGIQGYTF	TGTGCCAGCAGCTTAGTACAGGGAGGGATTCAAGGCTACACCTTC
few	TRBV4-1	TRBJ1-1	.	CASSHFGGGTEAFF	TGCGCCAGCAGCCATTTTGGGGGGGGCACTGAAGCTTTCTTT
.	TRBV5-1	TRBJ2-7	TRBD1	CASRTLAGGTYEQYF	TGCGCCAGCCGAACCTTGGCAGGGGGAACCTACGAGCAGTACTTC
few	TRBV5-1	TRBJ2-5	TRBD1	CASSPTGGQETQYF	TGCGCCAGCAGCCCAACAGGGGGACAAGAGACCCAGTACTTC
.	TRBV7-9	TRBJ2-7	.	CASSLAGSQAYEQYF	TGTGCCAGCAGCTTAGCAGGGAGCCAGGCCTACGAGCAGTACTTC
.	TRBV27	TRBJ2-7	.	CASRVQGGAYEQYF	TGTGCCAGCAGAGTTCAGGGGGGTGCCTACGAGCAGTACTTC
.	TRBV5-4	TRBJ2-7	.	CASPSGHHYEQYF	TGTGCCAGCCCGAGCGGGCACCACTACGAGCAGTACTTC
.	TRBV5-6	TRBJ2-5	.	CASSFPGVRRSQTQYF	TGTGCCAGCAGCTTCCCAGGGGTCAGACGAAGCCAGACCCAGTACTTC
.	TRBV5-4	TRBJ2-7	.	CASSLVLGVGIYEQYF	TGTGCCAGCAGCTTGGTCTTGGGAGTAGGGATATACGAGCAGTACTTC
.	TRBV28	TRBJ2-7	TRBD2	CASSTLAGGGEQYF	TGTGCCAGCAGTACCCTAGCGGGGGGGGGCGAGCAGTACTTC
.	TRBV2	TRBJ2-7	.	CASWSTYSYEQYF	TGTGCCAGCTGGTCGACTTACTCCTACGAGCAGTACTTC
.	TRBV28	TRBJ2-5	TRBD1	CASSKGGALGETQYF	TGTGCCAGCAGTAAAGGGGGCGCGTTAGGGGAGACCCAGTACTTC
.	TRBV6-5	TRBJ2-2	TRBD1	CASSQQGANTGELFF	TGTGCCAGCAGTCAACAGGGGGCGAACACCGGGGAGCTGTTTTTT
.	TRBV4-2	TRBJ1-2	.	CASSQDGARGGHGYTF	TGTGCCAGCAGCCAAGACGGGGCACGTGGGGGCCATGGCTACACCTTC
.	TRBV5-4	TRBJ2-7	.	CASSLGQGNHEQYF	TGTGCCAGCAGCTTGGGGCAGGGTAACCACGAGCAGTACTTC
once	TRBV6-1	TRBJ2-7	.	CASSVIVGDIREQYF	TGTGCCAGCAGTGTGATAGTGGGAGATATACGAGAGCAGTACTTC
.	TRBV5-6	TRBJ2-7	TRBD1	CASSWTGQGNEQYF	TGTGCCAGCAGCTGGACGGGACAGGGCAACGAGCAGTACTTC
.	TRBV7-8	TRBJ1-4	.	CASSLVLFPSENSKLFF	TGTGCCAGCAGCTTAGTTTTATTCCCCTCTGAGAACAGTAAACTGTTTTTT
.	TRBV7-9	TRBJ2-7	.	CASNPSVESYEQYF	TGTGCCAGCAACCCGAGCGTGGAGTCCTACGAGCAGTACTTC
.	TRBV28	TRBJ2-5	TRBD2	CASRPPGTSGGAWTQYF	TGTGCCAGCAGGCCCCCCGGGACTAGCGGGGGGGCCTGGACCCAGTACTTC
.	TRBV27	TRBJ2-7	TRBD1	CASSWLGDRGYEQYF	TGTGCCAGCAGTTGGTTAGGGGACAGGGGTTACGAGCAGTACTTC